This passage covers 9 T cell receptor beta chains from one sample sequenced in a study of cytomegalovirus exposure and HLA in healthy donors. PCR used 60 Vbeta primers and 13 Jbeta primers. Assay used: immunoSEQ multiplex PCR; TCRdb lists only in-frame clones, some missing. The sample lists about 92,000 clones, over 75% occurring once. The sequenced sample consisted of PBMCs. These receptors all stem from a man aged 50-59 years in good health and CMV-seropositive.

The chain joins TRBV27 to TRBJ2-7; 14 bases map to TRBD2. This CDR3 is built from 17 residues. In germline, CDR1 is MNHEY, CDR2 SMNVEV (reference sequence). V shed 3 bases and J 7 bases; nucleotides not matched to a gene: 11. The CDR3 sequence: CASSFWGTSGGGGEQYF. As DNA, the CDR3 is TGTGCCAGCAGTTTTTGGGGGACTAGCGGGGGAGGAGGGGAGCAGTACTTC.

J is TRBJ2-7 and V is TRBV27; 10 nucleotides line up with TRBD1. The CDR3 has 13 amino acids. Germline V gene sequence: CDR1 MNHEY, CDR2 SMNVEV (reference sequence). V shed 8 bases, J shed 4 bases, and the junction held 5 bases outside the gene matches. CDR3 amino acids: CASGGQGWYEQYF. In DNA, the CDR3 is TGTGCCAGCGGGGGACAGGGGTGGTACGAGCAGTACTTC.

V and J are TRBV2 and TRBJ1-6; the match to TRBD1 covers 7 bases. This CDR3 has 14 residues. V shed 7 bases and J 8 bases; nucleotides not matched to a gene: 8. Germline V gene sequence: CDR1 SNHLY, CDR2 FYNNEI. The CDR3 sequence: CASNRDRVYSPLHF. The CDR3 coding sequence is TGTGCCAGCAACCGGGACAGAGTCTATTCACCCCTCCACTTT.

The chain joins TRBV4-2 to TRBJ2-5; 14 bases are a match to TRBD2. The ends lost 1 base at V and 5 bases at J; junction bases unmatched: 6. The CDR3 sequence is 17 residues long. The germline CDR1 and CDR2 sequences are LGHNA and YNFKEQ. This CDR3 is CASSQAGTSGGRETQYF. The CDR3 bases are TGTGCCAGCAGCCAAGCCGGGACTAGCGGGGGCAGGGAGACCCAGTACTTC.

The chain recombines TRBV5-1 with TRBJ2-3; 7 positions agree with TRBD1. V was clipped by 9 bases and J by 2 bases; unmatched bases: 9. Germline V gene data show CDR1 as SGHRS and CDR2 as YFSETQ. This CDR3 has 14 amino acids. Written as DNA, the CDR3 is TGCGCCACCCGTACAGGGGTGTTCACAGATACGCAGTATTTT. Its protein product is CATRTGVFTDTQYF.

A note on this clone: The junction differs from germline at one of its ends, possibly a read error. The chain joins TRBV4-1 to TRBJ1-5; 7 bases map to TRBD1. Looked up from germline, CDR1 is MGHRA and CDR2 is YSYEKL. CDR3 size: 17 residues. CDR3 sequence: CASSQEAPGTANQPQNF. DNA of the CDR3: TGCGCCAGCAGCCAAGAGGCTCCCGGGACAGCCAATCAGCCCCAGAATTTT.

V usage is TRBV6-1 and J usage is TRBJ1-5; no reliable D call. The CDR3 covers 13 residues. Trimming shortened V by 2 bases and J by 4 bases, and 6 bases separated the two germline ends. Germline CDR1 is MNHNS and CDR2 is SASEGT. CDR3 sequence reads: CASSEQLNQPQHF. As DNA, the CDR3 is TGTGCCAGCAGTGAACAGTTAAATCAGCCCCAGCATTTT.

Details on this clone: Other DNA sequences in this sample translate to the same CDR3. This chain joins TRBV15 and TRBJ1-5; D not resolved. The CDR3 has 12 amino acids. Deletions cut 0 bases from V and 9 bases from J, with 6 bases between. Germline loops: CDR1 LNHNV, CDR2 YYDKDF (reference sequence). The CDR3 spells CATSRDRGPQHF. As DNA, the CDR3 is TGTGCCACCAGCAGAGATCGCGGGCCCCAGCATTTT.

The chain recombines TRBV2 with TRBJ2-3; 7 positions agree with TRBD1. The CDR3 contains 15 residues. Germline CDR1 reads SNHLY; CDR2 reads FYNNEI. With V trimmed by 1 base and J by 1 base, 2 bases remained unmatched. CDR3 in DNA: TGTGCCAGCAGTGAAGAGGGGGCCGGCACAGATACGCAGTATTTT. Amino acids: CASSEEGAGTDTQYF.